These T cell receptor beta chains were read from a single sample in a study of OX40 agonist ivuxolimab in advanced cancers. The repertoire was sequenced with immunoSEQ multiplex PCR; TCRdb's copy has only in-frame clones and lacks some. This table has approximately 74,000 clones, 90% to 95% appearing once. The sample consisted of CD4+ or CD8+ T cells sorted from blood, taken in a trial of the OX40 agonist ivuxolimab. The receptors come from an adult with an advanced solid tumor such as melanoma, head and neck, liver or kidney cancer. Each CDR3 is given with its conserved first and last residue. D genes are given only for firm matches. Clone size appears in some rows only: once, few, many, or a class for an expanded clone.

d_call clone_size j_call v_call cdr3_aa cdr3_nt
. . TRBJ2-7 TRBV28 CASSLGGSSYEQYF TGTGCCAGCAGTTTAGGGGGATCCTCCTACGAGCAGTACTTC
. once TRBJ2-2 TRBV5-1 CASGLGSNTGELFF TGCGCCAGCGGACTTGGGTCGAACACCGGGGAGCTGTTTTTT
. . TRBJ1-1 TRBV29-1 CSVCLNLVNTEAFF TGCAGCGTTTGTCTGAATCTCGTGAACACTGAAGCTTTCTTT
. . TRBJ2-1 TRBV18 CASSPWQTYNEQFF TGTGCCAGCTCACCTTGGCAGACATACAATGAGCAGTTCTTC
TRBD2 . TRBJ2-5 TRBV25-1 CASSESGLPQETQYF TGTGCCAGCAGTGAATCGGGACTACCGCAAGAGACCCAGTACTTC
. once TRBJ1-2 TRBV5-4 CASSPDSGYGYTF TGTGCCAGCAGCCCCGACAGTGGCTATGGCTACACCTTC
. . TRBJ2-7 TRBV7-2 CASSPAGGASYEQYF TGTGCCAGCAGCCCCGCTGGGGGGGCGTCGTACGAGCAGTACTTC
. . TRBJ1-4 TRBV28 CASSFGGYSNEKLFF TGTGCCAGCAGTTTCGGCGGTTATAGTAATGAAAAACTGTTTTTT
. . TRBJ1-2 TRBV28 CASSLGHSEYGYTF TGTGCCAGCAGTTTAGGCCACAGCGAGTATGGCTACACCTTC
. . TRBJ1-1 TRBV25-1 CASRDTVNTEAFF TGTGCCAGCAGGGACACCGTGAACACTGAAGCTTTCTTT
. . TRBJ2-3 TRBV18 CASSLTGTQYF TGTGCCAGCTCACTGACGGGTACGCAGTATTTT
TRBD1 . TRBJ2-6 TRBV19 CASRLSQGARGANVLTF TGTGCCAGTAGATTATCTCAGGGGGCGCGTGGGGCCAACGTCCTGACTTTC
. . TRBJ1-5 TRBV7-2 CASSGQGFDQPQHF TGTGCCAGCAGCGGCCAGGGTTTTGATCAGCCCCAGCATTTT
. . TRBJ2-7 TRBV6-1 CASSGPRGQNSYEQYF TGTGCCAGCAGTGGCCCGCGGGGGCAGAATTCCTACGAGCAGTACTTC
. . TRBJ2-3 TRBV11-2 CASSLGGQSTDTQYF TGTGCCAGCAGCTTAGGAGGCCAGAGCACAGATACGCAGTATTTT
. . TRBJ2-1 TRBV27 CASREWTLDSNEQFF TGTGCCAGCAGGGAGTGGACACTCGACTCCAATGAGCAGTTCTTC
. . TRBJ2-3 TRBV5-1 CASRGETDTQYF TGCGCCAGCAGGGGGGAGACAGATACGCAGTATTTT
. . TRBJ2-5 TRBV5-1 CASSLAGQGETQYF TGCGCCAGCAGCTTGGCCGGGCAGGGGGAGACCCAGTACTTC
TRBD1 . TRBJ2-1 TRBV4-2 CASSPGGEFGPEQFF TGTGCCAGCAGCCCAGGGGGCGAATTTGGCCCTGAGCAGTTCTTC
TRBD1 . TRBJ2-1 TRBV11-2 CASSLVTGGNNEQFF TGTGCCAGCAGCTTAGTGACAGGGGGAAACAATGAGCAGTTCTTC
. few TRBJ1-1 TRBV5-8 CASTPSGSGTEAFF TGTGCCAGCACGCCGTCGGGATCAGGCACTGAAGCTTTCTTT
. . TRBJ1-1 TRBV28 CASSFGGGLVYREAFF TGTGCCAGCAGTTTTGGGGGGGGCCTCGTTTATCGTGAAGCTTTCTTT
TRBD2 . TRBJ2-7 TRBV28 CASSPPSGGPYEQYF TGTGCCAGCAGTCCGCCCAGCGGGGGCCCCTACGAGCAGTACTTC
. . TRBJ1-2 TRBV6-5 CASSYRANYGYTF TGTGCCAGCAGTTACAGGGCCAACTATGGCTACACCTTC
TRBD1 once TRBJ1-4 TRBV28 CASSTLDREGEKLFF TGTGCCAGCAGTACCCTTGACAGGGAGGGGGAAAAACTGTTTTTT
TRBD2 . TRBJ2-2 TRBV9 CASNRGGLAGAQGGELFF TGTGCCAGCAACCGGGGAGGACTAGCGGGAGCCCAAGGCGGGGAGCTGTTTTTT
TRBD1 . TRBJ1-2 TRBV28 CASRPPGQGNYGYTF TGTGCCAGCAGACCTCCGGGACAGGGGAACTATGGCTACACCTTC
. once TRBJ1-5 TRBV4-3 CASSQDRNQPQHF TGCGCCAGCAGCCAAGATCGGAATCAGCCCCAGCATTTT
TRBD1 . TRBJ1-6 TRBV7-9 CASSLGQGAINSPLHF TGTGCCAGCAGCTTAGGGCAGGGGGCAATCAATTCACCCCTCCACTTT
. . TRBJ2-7 TRBV5-4 CASSGSRNPSYEQYF TGTGCCAGCAGCGGGTCCAGGAATCCCTCCTACGAGCAGTACTTC
. few TRBJ1-2 TRBV5-1 CASSKNAGTLNGYTF TGCGCCAGCAGCAAAAATGCCGGGACACTAAATGGCTACACCTTC
. . TRBJ1-2 TRBV2 CASRTEANYGYTF TGTGCCAGCAGGACCGAGGCTAACTATGGCTACACCTTC
TRBD1 . TRBJ2-1 TRBV19 CASKTGPNYNEQFF TGTGCCAGTAAGACAGGGCCAAACTACAATGAGCAGTTCTTC
. . TRBJ2-5 TRBV4-3 CASSPTGAGSETQYF TGCGCCAGCAGCCCCACCGGGGCGGGATCAGAGACCCAGTACTTC
. . TRBJ2-7 TRBV5-5 CASSLALLANPYEQYF TGTGCCAGCAGCTTGGCCCTTTTAGCGAATCCCTACGAGCAGTACTTC
. . TRBJ1-1 TRBV4-1 CASSQGVGGATEAFF TGCGCCAGCAGCCAAGGGGTAGGGGGAGCCACTGAAGCTTTCTTT
TRBD1 . TRBJ1-2 TRBV7-2 CASSSGQGALGYTF TGTGCCAGCAGCTCTGGACAGGGGGCGCTTGGCTACACCTTC
TRBD1 . TRBJ1-4 TRBV2 CASSERGDRWITTNEKLFF TGTGCCAGCAGTGAAAGGGGGGACAGGTGGATTACAACTAATGAAAAACTGTTTTTT
. . TRBJ2-3 TRBV5-4 CASSIGVGQPPDTQYF TGTGCCAGCAGCATCGGAGTGGGGCAACCACCAGATACGCAGTATTTT
. . TRBJ2-5 TRBV5-1 CASSLLQGEGGEKTQYF TGCGCCAGCAGCTTATTACAGGGAGAGGGGGGTGAAAAGACCCAGTACTTC
. . TRBJ2-1 TRBV27 CASSLLAWNEQFF TGTGCCAGCAGTTTACTAGCTTGGAACGAGCAGTTCTTC
. . TRBJ1-2 TRBV29-1 CSAGQPSYGYTF TGCAGCGCCGGACAGCCTTCCTATGGCTACACCTTC
. . TRBJ2-1 TRBV29-1 CSVTDGAHEQFF TGCAGCGTAACAGACGGAGCCCATGAGCAGTTCTTC
TRBD2 . TRBJ2-5 TRBV11-2 CASSPGLNQETQYF TGTGCCAGCAGCCCGGGACTAAACCAAGAGACCCAGTACTTC
. . TRBJ1-5 TRBV5-4 CASSHAGVNQPQHF TGTGCCAGCAGCCATGCGGGGGTCAATCAGCCCCAGCATTTT
. . TRBJ2-6 TRBV5-4 CASSLGGAGANVLTF TGTGCCAGCAGCTTGGGGGGAGCTGGGGCCAACGTCCTGACTTTC
. . TRBJ2-7 TRBV29-1 CSVEEQEGAAEQYF TGCAGCGTTGAAGAACAGGAGGGGGCGGCCGAGCAGTACTTC
. . TRBJ1-1 TRBV9 CASRWQVVWLTEAFF TGTGCCAGCAGGTGGCAGGTGGTTTGGCTCACTGAAGCTTTCTTT
TRBD2 . TRBJ2-7 TRBV5-1 CASSVSGSSYEQYF TGCGCCAGCAGTGTCAGCGGGAGCTCCTACGAGCAGTACTTC
. . TRBJ2-3 TRBV7-6 CASSLAGPSTDTQYF TGTGCCAGCAGCTTAGCGGGGCCTAGCACAGATACGCAGTATTTT
. . TRBJ2-2 TRBV7-6 CASSLVAGPGELFF TGTGCCAGCAGCTTAGTGGCAGGGCCCGGGGAGCTGTTTTTT
TRBD2 . TRBJ2-7 TRBV6-5 CASREIAGPYEQYF TGTGCCAGCAGAGAAATAGCGGGACCCTACGAGCAGTACTTC
TRBD1 . TRBJ2-1 TRBV7-2 CASSPHGTGTYNEQFF TGTGCCAGCAGCCCGCACGGGACAGGAACCTACAATGAGCAGTTCTTC